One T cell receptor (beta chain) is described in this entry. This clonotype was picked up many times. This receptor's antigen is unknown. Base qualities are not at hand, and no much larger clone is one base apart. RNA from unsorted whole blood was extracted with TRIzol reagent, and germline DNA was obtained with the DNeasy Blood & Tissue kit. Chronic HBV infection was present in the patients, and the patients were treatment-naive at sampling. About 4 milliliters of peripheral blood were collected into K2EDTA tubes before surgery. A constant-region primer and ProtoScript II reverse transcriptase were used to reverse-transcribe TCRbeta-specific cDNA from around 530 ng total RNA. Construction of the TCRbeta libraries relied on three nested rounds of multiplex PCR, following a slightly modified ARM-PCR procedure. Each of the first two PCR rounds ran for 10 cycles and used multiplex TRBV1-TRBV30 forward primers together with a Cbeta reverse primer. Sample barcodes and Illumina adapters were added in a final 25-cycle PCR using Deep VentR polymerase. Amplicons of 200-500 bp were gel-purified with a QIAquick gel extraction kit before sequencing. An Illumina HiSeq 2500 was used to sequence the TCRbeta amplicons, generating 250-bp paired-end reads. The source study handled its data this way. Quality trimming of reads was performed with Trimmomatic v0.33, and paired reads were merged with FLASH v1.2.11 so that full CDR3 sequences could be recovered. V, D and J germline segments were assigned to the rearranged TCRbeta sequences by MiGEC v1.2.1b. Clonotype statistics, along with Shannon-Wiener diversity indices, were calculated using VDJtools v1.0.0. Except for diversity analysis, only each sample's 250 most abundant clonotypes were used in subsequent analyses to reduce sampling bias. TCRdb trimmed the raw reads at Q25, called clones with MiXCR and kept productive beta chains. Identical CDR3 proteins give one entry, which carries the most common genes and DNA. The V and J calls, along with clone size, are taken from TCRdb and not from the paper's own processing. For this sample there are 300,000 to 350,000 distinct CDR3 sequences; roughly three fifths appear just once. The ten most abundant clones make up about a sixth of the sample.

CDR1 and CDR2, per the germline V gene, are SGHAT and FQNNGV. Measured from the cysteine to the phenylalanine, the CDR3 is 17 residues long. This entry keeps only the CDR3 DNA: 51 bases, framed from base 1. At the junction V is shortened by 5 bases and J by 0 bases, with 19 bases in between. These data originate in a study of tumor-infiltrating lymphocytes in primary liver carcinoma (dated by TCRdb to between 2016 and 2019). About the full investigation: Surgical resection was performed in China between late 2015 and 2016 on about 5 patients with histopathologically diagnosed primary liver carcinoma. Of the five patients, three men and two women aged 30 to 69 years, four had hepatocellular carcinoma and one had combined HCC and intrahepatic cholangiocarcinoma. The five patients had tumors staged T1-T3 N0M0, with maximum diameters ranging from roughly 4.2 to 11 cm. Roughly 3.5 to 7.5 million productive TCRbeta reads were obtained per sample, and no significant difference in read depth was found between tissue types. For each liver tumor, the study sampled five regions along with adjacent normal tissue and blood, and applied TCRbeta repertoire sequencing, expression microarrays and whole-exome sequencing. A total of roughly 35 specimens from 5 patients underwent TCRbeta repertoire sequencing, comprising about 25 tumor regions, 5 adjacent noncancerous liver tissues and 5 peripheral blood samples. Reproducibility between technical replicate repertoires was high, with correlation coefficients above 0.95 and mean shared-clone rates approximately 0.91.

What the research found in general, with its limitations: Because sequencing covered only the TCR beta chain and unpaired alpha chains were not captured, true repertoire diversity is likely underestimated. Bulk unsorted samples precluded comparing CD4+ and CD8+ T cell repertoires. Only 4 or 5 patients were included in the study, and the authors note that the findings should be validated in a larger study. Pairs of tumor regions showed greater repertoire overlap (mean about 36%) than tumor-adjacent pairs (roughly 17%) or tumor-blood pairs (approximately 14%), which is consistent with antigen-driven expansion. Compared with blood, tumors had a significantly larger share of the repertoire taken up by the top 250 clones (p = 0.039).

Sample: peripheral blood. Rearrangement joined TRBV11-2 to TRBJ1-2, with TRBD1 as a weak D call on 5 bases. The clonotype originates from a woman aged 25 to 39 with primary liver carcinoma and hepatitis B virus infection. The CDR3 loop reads CASSRIGKGTSNYGYTF. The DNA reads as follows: TGTGCCAGCAGCCGCATAGGAAAAGGGACGTCTAACTATGGCTACACCTTC.